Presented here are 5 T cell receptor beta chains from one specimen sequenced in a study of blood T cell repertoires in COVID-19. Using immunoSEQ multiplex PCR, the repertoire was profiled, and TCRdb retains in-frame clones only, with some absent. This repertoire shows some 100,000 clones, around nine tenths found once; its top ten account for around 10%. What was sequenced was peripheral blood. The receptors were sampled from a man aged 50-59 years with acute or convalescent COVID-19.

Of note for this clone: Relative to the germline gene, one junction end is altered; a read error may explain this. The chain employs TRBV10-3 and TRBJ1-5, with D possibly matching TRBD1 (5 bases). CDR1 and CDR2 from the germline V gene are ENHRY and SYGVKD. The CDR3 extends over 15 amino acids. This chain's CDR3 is CAVSDHVVGDQPQHF. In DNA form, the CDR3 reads TGTGCCGTCAGCGACCACGTTGTAGGGGATCAGCCCCAGCATTTT.

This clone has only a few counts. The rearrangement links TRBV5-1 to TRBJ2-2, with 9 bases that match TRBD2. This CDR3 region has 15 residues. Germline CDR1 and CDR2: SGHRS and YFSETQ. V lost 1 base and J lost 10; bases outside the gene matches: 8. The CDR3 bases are TGCGCCAGCAGCTTGTTAGCGGGAGCGGGCGAGGAGCTGTTTTTT. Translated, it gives CASSLLAGAGEELFF.

This chain's CDR3 is CASSKDSSSYEQYF. For the CDR3, the DNA is TGCGCCAGCAGTAAGGACAGCTCTTCCTACGAGCAGTACTTC. This chain uses TRBV10-1 with TRBJ2-7, with a weak D call TRBD1 (6 bases). The CDR3 is 14 residues long. The germline V gene encodes CDR1 WNHNN and CDR2 SYGVQD (reference sequence). Trimming cost V 5 bases and J 1 base, with 12 bases left between them.

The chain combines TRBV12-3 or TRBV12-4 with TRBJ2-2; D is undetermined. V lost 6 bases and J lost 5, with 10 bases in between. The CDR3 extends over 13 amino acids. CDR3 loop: CASSVRSTGELFF. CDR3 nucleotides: TGTGCCAGCAGCGTTAGATCTACCGGGGAGCTGTTTTTT.

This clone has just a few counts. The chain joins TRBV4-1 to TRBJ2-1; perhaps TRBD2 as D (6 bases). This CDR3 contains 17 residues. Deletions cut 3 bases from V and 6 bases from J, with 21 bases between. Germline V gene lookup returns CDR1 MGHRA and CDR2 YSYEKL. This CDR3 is CASSQANLIAVGNEQFF. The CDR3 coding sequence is TGCGCCAGCAGCCAGGCAAATTTGATAGCGGTTGGCAATGAGCAGTTCTTC.